The following is a T cell receptor beta chain sequence with its context. It has no known antigen specificity. The input lacks base qualities; no much larger clone sits a single base away. The data derive from a study of blood T cell repertoires in COVID-19 (dated by TCRdb to about 2020). Turning to the overall study: The collaborator samples originated in the United States, Italy and Spain and spanned the acute and convalescent phases of COVID-19. The material from the prospective study consisted of cDNA or gDNA derived from T cells, B-cell-depleted T cells, or PBMCs. Subjects who had been exposed to COVID-19, were actively infected with it, or had recovered from it provided the deeply sampled blood TCRbeta repertoires that made up the dataset. The repertoires were released in a freely available public database meant as a resource for research on the immune response to SARS-CoV-2. Samples were obtained from the ongoing ImmuneRACE study (first 160 participants) and from approximately 1,200 subjects provided by 6 global collaborators. A de-identified subject ID, COVID-19 status, age in years and sex were almost always included in the sample metadata. Where available, HLA class I and class II types were taken from metadata supplied by the sample provider and were not determined by assay-based typing. General conclusions and limits of the study: The amount of clinical and demographic metadata varied by source and participant and was provided uncurated.

Trimming costs V 0 bases and J 1 base, and their ends lie 7 bases apart. The CDR1 and CDR2 encoded by the germline V gene (reference sequence) are SGHKS and YYEKEE. Counted from cysteine to phenylalanine, this CDR3 has 14 amino acids. The entry retains the CDR3 DNA only, 42 bases that are in frame from base 1. Collaborating institutions collected whole blood in K2EDTA tubes following their own protocols. For TCRbeta analysis, collaborators shipped samples in one of three forms: frozen whole blood, isolated PBMCs, or DNA extracted from either of those sample types. The immunoSEQ Assay, a bias-controlled multiplex PCR, was used to amplify TCRbeta CDR3 regions from genomic DNA. Processing in the source paper ran as follows. Nucleated cell counts per sample were estimated from amplification of reference gene primers within the assay. To quantify the absolute abundance of each unique TCRbeta CDR3 rearrangement, sequence reads were collapsed and filtered. For each sample, productive Simpson clonality was calculated as the square root of Simpson's diversity index over productive rearrangements. Held by TCRdb, this immuneACCESS table contains in-frame sequences only and omits some clones. Under half of the omission traces to an unresolved V gene where checked; the cause of the rest is unknown. V and J calls and clone size follow that table, whereas D and trimming were derived from the DNA. Across this sample there are 65,000 to 75,000 clones, with 75% to 85% seen only once. The ten most abundant clones make up around 16% of the sample.

The sequence was collected from a human donor in a cohort sampled during active COVID-19. The material sequenced was peripheral blood. This chain is built from TRBV5-5 and TRBJ1-1, with the identity of the D gene unclear. The base sequence is TGTGCCAGCAGCTTGGCACCCAGGAACACTGAAGCTTTCTTT. Its protein reads: CASSLAPRNTEAFF.